This entry describes one TCR beta chain. Antigen specificity is unknown. These data come from a study of cytomegalovirus exposure and HLA in healthy donors. The PCR made use of 60 Vbeta and 13 Jbeta primers. Assay: immunoSEQ multiplex PCR; the TCRdb copy retains only in-frame clones and omits some. The sample includes some 150,000 clones, 80% to 90% of them seen just once. The germline CDR1 and CDR2 sequences are SEHNR and FQNEAQ (reference sequence). The CDR3 runs 14 residues. The V and J ends lost 7 bases and 5 bases respectively, with 12 bases between them. Study-wide results and limits: The study carried out a later analysis of TCR beta sequences. It associated 15,000 to 20,000 of them with specific HLA alleles at a false discovery rate of 0.05.

The TCR comes from a woman aged 30 to 39 in good health and CMV-seropositive. The chain combines TRBV7-9 with TRBJ1-6, with TRBD1 as a possible D gene (6 bases). Sequencing input: PBMCs. The CDR3 protein is CASTGEGDNSPLHF. The CDR3 DNA sequence: TGTGCCAGCACAGGGGAGGGTGATAATTCACCCCTCCACTTT.